This entry concerns a single T cell receptor beta chain. Only one count was recorded for this clone. Its cognate antigen has yet to be identified. Qualities for individual bases were not recorded, and no much larger clone is one base off. The CDR3 regions of human TCRbeta chains were subjected to immunosequencing. Per the authors' processing: TCRs in the repertoires were compared against a reference library of SARS-CoV-2-specific TCRs that had been generated with the MIRA antigen-specificity platform. Breadth was defined as the fraction of unique TCRs that were SARS-CoV-2-associated, and depth was defined as the fraction of total T cells that were SARS-CoV-2-associated. Each spike-specific TCR was assigned to its reactive spike region and to a CD4 or CD8 class using the MIRA data. Log10-transformed breadth and depth values were compared by one-way ANOVA with Sidak's multiple comparisons tests. TCRdb stores this immuneACCESS table with in-frame sequences only. Part of the clones is absent; in the studies checked, under half of the shortfall reflects unresolved V genes, and no reason is known for the rest. That table gives V, J and clone size, and the DNA gave D and trimming. The sample table shows under 150,000 clones, and roughly 92% are seen once. The top ten constitute about 1.4% of the sample.

The CDR3, from cysteine to phenylalanine, totals 15 residues. Left in the record is the CDR3 DNA by itself, 45 bases read in frame from the first base. V is trimmed back by 3 bases and J by 7 bases, and the junction contains 6 bases that no gene match accounts for. The germline V gene sets CDR1 to KGHDR and CDR2 to SFDVKD. This specimen's time point label, per the study, means: about 28 days (+/-7) after the second vaccine dose. AZD1222 recipients whose second dose came at about 4 weeks and those whose second dose came at about 12 weeks were combined into one group, since spike-specific TCR depth and breadth did not differ between the two schedules. Vaccinee samples came from UK trials COV001 and COV002, including a single-blind randomized controlled phase 2/3 trial of AZD1222 (ChAdOx1 nCoV-19) in healthy adults. For TCRbeta chain sequencing, PBMC samples from trial participants were taken at day 0 and at day 28 after the second dose.

This record comes from a study of T cell responses to AZD1222 COVID-19 vaccine listed by TCRdb under 2021. For context, the study as a whole: A total of more than 230 trial participants underwent TCR sequencing, of whom roughly 210 received two doses of AZD1222 and about 25 received two doses of the MenACWY control vaccine. Trial participants were enrolled by age into 18-55, 56-69 and 70-plus year subgroups, with roughly 160, 29 and 62 TCR-sequenced participants respectively. The research as a whole found: The whole spike protein was spanned by vaccine-associated CD4 TCRs, and dominant responses were seen in regions 160-218 and 743-854. Because no day 14 peak-response samples were available, the repertoires could be characterized only after the peak T cell response. After two AZD1222 doses, both the breadth and the depth of spike-specific TCRs were significantly higher than at day 0 and than in MenACWY recipients. Conclusions about previously exposed vaccinees are limited, since just six or seven AZD1222 recipients were seropositive for SARS-CoV-2 at baseline. Most participants were white British and females outnumbered males, and the authors suggested that clonal diversity may have been underestimated. Reportedly, close to half of the unique spike-specific TCRs recognized epitopes lying outside the regions that are mutated in the B.1.351 and B.1.1.7 variants. The 56-69-year group was small, and its depth increase did not reach significance, likely because of low power.

The source material was peripheral blood, sampled 28 days after the second AZD1222 dose. The rearranged chain carries TRBV24-1 and TRBJ2-2, with 8 junctional bases fitting TRBD1. The receptor's source is an adult who received the AZD1222 COVID-19 vaccine. The CDR3 has the sequence CATSDQDREVGELFF. The DNA sequence reads TGTGCCACCAGTGATCAGGACAGGGAGGTCGGGGAGCTGTTTTTT.